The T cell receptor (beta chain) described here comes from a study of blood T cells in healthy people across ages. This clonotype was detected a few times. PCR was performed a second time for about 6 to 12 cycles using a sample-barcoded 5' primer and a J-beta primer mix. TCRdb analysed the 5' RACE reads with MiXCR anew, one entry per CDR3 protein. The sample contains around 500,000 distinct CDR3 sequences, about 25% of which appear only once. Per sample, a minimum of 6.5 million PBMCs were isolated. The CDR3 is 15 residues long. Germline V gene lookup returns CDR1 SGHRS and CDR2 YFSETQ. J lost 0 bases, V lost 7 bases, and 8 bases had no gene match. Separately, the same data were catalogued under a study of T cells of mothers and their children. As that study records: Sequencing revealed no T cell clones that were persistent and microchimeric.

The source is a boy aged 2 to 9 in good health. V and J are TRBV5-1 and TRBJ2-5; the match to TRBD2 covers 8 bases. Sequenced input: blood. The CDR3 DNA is TGCGCCAGCGAAGAAGCGGGAGAACACCAAGAGACCCAGTACTTC. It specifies CASEEAGEHQETQYF.